This TCR beta chain derives from a study of technical replicates of blood from several donors. V lost 2 bases and J lost 0, with 14 bases in between. Germline V gene lookup returns CDR1 GTSNPN and CDR2 SVGIG (reference sequence). This CDR3 comprises 15 residues. Generated by immunoSEQ multiplex PCR, the TCRdb table keeps only in-frame clones and is missing some. The table shows tens of thousands of clones, with around 94% occurring only once. The sample comprised T cells isolated from PBMCs. This receptor was identified in a human donor in good health. The chain links TRBV30 to TRBJ2-7; the D gene is possibly TRBD1 (5 bases). The CDR3 is CAWSQVDKFSYEQYF. CDR3 DNA: TGTGCCTGGAGTCAGGTGGACAAGTTCTCCTACGAGCAGTACTTC.